These 14 T cell receptor beta chains were sequenced from one sample in a study of blood T cells in healthy people across ages. Next came a second PCR, run for about 6 to 11 cycles, which used a sample-barcoded 5' primer along with a J-beta primer mix. TCRdb re-called the 5' RACE reads through MiXCR, storing one row per CDR3 protein. The table lists 1.5 million to 2 million distinct CDR3 sequences, around half of them singletons, with 2% to 2.5% in the top ten. The sequencing sample was made of blood. Receptor source: a woman aged 40 to 50 in good health.

The chain employs TRBV4-2 and TRBJ2-7, with 7 bases fitting TRBD2. The DNA end is a closer match to TRBJ2-4, so the J assignment may be wrong. Per germline, CDR1 LGHNA and CDR2 YNFKEQ. CDR3 length: 16 residues. The CDR3 bases are TGTGCCAGCAGCCATGGCGGGGAGGGTTCTATAAGCATTCAGTACTTC. This encodes CASSHGGEGSISIQYF.

Note on this clonotype: The germline gene is not matched at one end of the junction; a read error may be the cause. CDR3 in DNA: TGCAGTGCTACAGGGCCAGAGGCCCAGTACTTC. Its protein product is CSATGPEAQYF. V gene TRBV20-1 combines with J gene TRBJ2-5; weak D call: TRBD1 (5 bases). This CDR3 has 11 residues. Germline V gene lookup returns CDR1 DFQATT and CDR2 SNEGSKA (reference sequence).

This rearrangement joins TRBV3-1 to TRBJ2-1; D gene uncertain. Germline V lookup: CDR1 LGHDT, CDR2 YNNKEL (reference sequence). Trimming removed 0 bases from V and 7 bases from J, with 7 bases in between. This CDR3 region has 13 residues. CDR3: CASSQEGPNEQFF. The CDR3, as DNA: TGTGCCAGCAGCCAAGAAGGTCCAAATGAGCAGTTCTTC.

The chain employs TRBV28 and TRBJ2-3, with 7 bases that match TRBD1. The length of the CDR3 is 13 residues. With 8 bases clipped from V and 1 base from J, the junction kept 3 bases outside the gene matches. CDR1 MDHEN and CDR2 SYDVKM come from the germline V gene. CDR3 DNA sequence: TGTGCCAGCCACGGACAGGGCACAGATACGCAGTATTTT. This gives the protein CASHGQGTDTQYF.

The genes are TRBV4-2 and TRBJ1-4, with a tentative D call TRBD1 (6 bases). The CDR3 has 16 residues. V lost 1 base and J lost 1, with 10 bases in between. Germline loops: CDR1 LGHNA, CDR2 YNFKEQ. For the CDR3, the DNA is TGTGCCAGCAGCCAAGCAGAGGGGGGAACTAATGAAAAACTGTTTTTT. Its protein product is CASSQAEGGTNEKLFF.

Ten or more counts support this clonotype. The junction departs from the called germline gene at one end, perhaps through a read error. The chain combines TRBV5-1 with TRBJ2-1, with D perhaps given as TRBD1 or TRBD2 (6 bases each). Looked up from germline, CDR1 is SGHRS and CDR2 is YFSETQ. The CDR3 is 15 residues long. CDR3 residues: CASSLGGGSYNEQFF. The CDR3 DNA reads TGTGCCAGCAGCTTAGGAGGGGGCTCCTACAATGAGCAGTTCTTC.

This clonotype was seen at least ten times. The chain employs TRBV4-3 and TRBJ2-7, with TRBD1 matching 9 bases. Losses at the gene ends were 1 base for V and 7 bases for J; bases not matched to a gene: 17. Germline V lookup: CDR1 LGHNA, CDR2 YSLEER. The CDR3 covers 18 residues. CDR3 sequence reads: CASSQGASRDRAVEEQYF. In DNA, the CDR3 is TGCGCCAGCAGCCAAGGGGCCAGTAGGGACAGGGCAGTAGAGGAGCAGTACTTC.

The chain links TRBV7-9 to TRBJ2-7, with a weak D call TRBD2 (5 bases). The CDR3 covers 14 residues. Germline CDR1 is SEHNR and CDR2 is FQNEAQ (reference sequence). The V gene lost 3 bases and the J gene lost 2 bases, with 11 bases spanning the gap. The DNA of the CDR3 is TGTGCCAGCAGCTTCAGCGGTAAGCCCTACGAGCAGTACTTC. This gives the protein CASSFSGKPYEQYF.

The V and J genes are TRBV10-3 and TRBJ2-5; tentative D call: TRBD1 (5 bases). CDR1 ENHRY and CDR2 SYGVKD come from the germline V gene. V lost 7 bases to trimming and J lost 5 bases, with 17 bases between them. The CDR3 length is 14 residues. The DNA of the CDR3 is TGTGCCATCAAAGACGAAGGGGTAAGGGAGACCCAGTACTTC. As protein: CAIKDEGVRETQYF.

The chain has TRBV20-1 and TRBJ2-5; TRBD1 or TRBD2 may be the D gene (5 bases each). This CDR3 contains 15 residues. CDR1 is DFQATT and CDR2 is SNEGSKA in the germline V gene (reference sequence). Trimming left V 8 bases short and J 5 bases short, with 24 bases between. This CDR3 is CSSGDRRIGRETQYF. The CDR3 bases are TGCAGTTCCGGGGACCGGCGCATTGGTCGTGAGACCCAGTACTTC.

This clonotype turned up a few times. The chain is built from TRBV7-2 and TRBJ2-3, with 7 bases fitting TRBD2. The CDR3 runs to 16 residues. Germline CDR1 SGHTA, CDR2 FQGNSA. J was trimmed by 2 bases and V by 1 base; bases with no gene match: 6. The CDR3 sequence is CASSLGGTTITDTQYF. As DNA, the CDR3 is TGTGCCAGCAGCTTAGGAGGGACTACTATCACAGATACGCAGTATTTT.

Comments on this clonotype: A much larger clone is a single base away; this may be a read error. The chain carries TRBV6-2 or TRBV6-3 and TRBJ2-1, with 8 bases identical to TRBD1. This CDR3 is 12 amino acids long. CDR1 MNHEY and CDR2 SVGEGT come from the germline V gene. With V trimmed by 7 bases and J by 6 bases, 2 bases remained unmatched. CDR3 DNA: TGTGCCAGCAACACAGGGGGCAATGAGCAGTTCTTC. The encoded protein is CASNTGGNEQFF.

The table lists this clonotype with a count of one. The CDR3 loop reads CASSHYSETGSGGYTF. In DNA form, the CDR3 reads TGTGCCAGCAGCCACTATTCCGAGACAGGGAGTGGTGGCTACACCTTC. The rearrangement links TRBV7-2 to TRBJ1-2, with TRBD1 identical over 7 bases. This CDR3 has 16 amino acids. In germline, CDR1 is SGHTA, CDR2 FQGNSA. Losses at the gene ends were 5 bases for V and 7 bases for J; bases not matched to a gene: 16.

This clonotype has more than one count but fewer than ten. This sequence joins TRBV10-3 and TRBJ2-7; D is undetermined. There are 13 residues in the CDR3. CDR1 is ENHRY and CDR2 is SYGVKD in the germline V gene. V lost 0 bases and J 6 bases, leaving 9 bases between the germline ends. The CDR3 coding sequence is TGTGCCATCAGTGAGTCGGATGGCCTCGAGCAGTACTTC. This codes for CAISESDGLEQYF.